The 27 T cell receptor beta chains reported below all come from one sample, sequenced in a study of control samples from healthy donors and cancer patients. Assay: immunoSEQ multiplex PCR; the TCRdb copy retains only in-frame clones and omits some. Of 100,000 to 120,000 clones listed, under 90% were seen once; the top ten hold 13%. Sequenced sample: blood. The receptor source for this set is a woman between 50 and 59 years old in good health.

J is TRBJ2-1 and V is TRBV14, with D maybe TRBD2 (6 bases). V lost 3 bases, J lost 4 bases, and 10 bases lay in between. The CDR3 has 14 residues. CDR1 is SGHDN and CDR2 is FVKESK in the germline V gene. CDR3 DNA: TGTGCCAGCAGCCAGGCGACTAGTTACAATGAGCAGTTCTTC. Translating it yields CASSQATSYNEQFF.

The chain employs TRBV11-3 and TRBJ1-4, with TRBD1 matching over 7 bases. Germline V gene lookup returns CDR1 SGHNT and CDR2 YENEEA. The ends lost 2 bases at V and 3 bases at J; junction bases unmatched: 3. This CDR3 has 15 amino acids. The CDR3 loop is CASSLYTGANEKLFF. The CDR3 region has the DNA TGTGCCAGCAGCTTATACACAGGGGCTAATGAAAAACTGTTTTTT.

This clone is a singleton in its sample. J is TRBJ1-4 and V is TRBV10-3; the match to TRBD1 covers 9 bases. The CDR3 loop spans 17 amino acids. Germline-derived CDR1 and CDR2 are ENHRY and SYGVKD. V gave up 0 bases and J gave up 9 bases; unmatched junction bases: 11. CDR3 in amino acids: CAISESTIGTGNQKLFF. CDR3 nucleotide sequence: TGTGCCATCAGTGAGTCGACGATAGGGACAGGGAATCAAAAACTGTTTTTT.

This chain joins TRBV5-1 and TRBJ1-1; 11 nucleotides line up with TRBD1. The CDR3 length is 14 residues. Losses at the gene ends were 3 bases for V and 4 bases for J; bases not matched to a gene: 2. CDR1 and CDR2 from the germline V gene are SGHRS and YFSETQ. The CDR3 DNA reads as TGCGCCAGCAGCTCGGGACAGGGGGGCACTGAAGCTTTCTTT. Its protein product is CASSSGQGGTEAFF.

The CDR3 protein is CASSKTGYEQYF. As DNA, the CDR3 is TGTGCCAGCTCAAAGACAGGCTACGAGCAGTACTTC. The chain employs TRBV18 and TRBJ2-7; D is perhaps TRBD1 (6 bases). With 5 bases removed from V and 3 bases from J, the gap between germline ends came to 8 bases. The CDR3 runs to 12 residues. Germline V CDR1 and CDR2: KGHSH, LQKENI. The variable domain in full, with the rest retrieved from reference TRBV18 and TRBJ2-7, is NAGVMQNPRHLVRRRGQEARLRCSPMKGHSHVYWYRQLPEEGLKFMVYLQKENIIDESGMPKERFSAEFPKEGPSILRIQQVVRGDSAAYFCASSKTGYEQYFGPGTRLTVT.

This clone has a handful of counts. This chain links TRBV9 with TRBJ2-3; TRBD2 matches at 7 bases. CDR1 and CDR2 from the germline V gene are SGDLS and YYNGEE. V lost 3 bases, J lost 1 base, and 11 bases stayed unmatched. The CDR3 loop spans 17 amino acids. CDR3 residues: CASSAALRGSGTDTQYF. The CDR3 region has the DNA TGTGCCAGCAGCGCAGCCCTGCGCGGGAGTGGCACAGATACGCAGTATTTT.

This clone was counted a few times. At the DNA level, this CDR3 is encoded by other sequences in the same sample as well. This chain links TRBV12-3 or TRBV12-4 with TRBJ1-5, with D uncertain. This CDR3 spans 13 amino acids. V was trimmed by 6 bases and J by 1 base, leaving 7 bases between them. The CDR3 DNA is TGTGCCAGCAGGAGGTCAAGCAATCAGCCCCAGCATTTT. This codes for CASRRSSNQPQHF.

The chain uses TRBV3-1 (or the pseudogene TRBV3-2) and TRBJ2-7; a weak D match, TRBD2 (6 bases). CDR3 length equals 14 residues. V gave up 3 bases and J gave up 7 bases, with 16 bases separating them. Germline V gene sequence: CDR1 LGHDT, CDR2 YNNKEL (reference sequence). CDR3 in DNA: TGTGCCAGCAGCCAGGGACTCCCTACCCAGGAGCAGTACTTC. This gives the protein CASSQGLPTQEQYF.

This clone was observed a few times. This chain links TRBV5-5 with TRBJ1-4, with TRBD1 matching 9 bases. CDR3 size: 19 residues. J lost 1 base, V lost 4 bases, and 14 bases had no gene match. The germline V gene has CDR1 SGHKS and CDR2 YYEKEE (reference sequence). In nucleotides, the CDR3 is TGTGCCAGCAGCCGAATACACCGGGACAGGGTGTTAACTAATGAAAAACTGTTTTTT. Protein sequence: CASSRIHRDRVLTNEKLFF. Combining the CDR3 with reference TRBV5-5 and TRBJ1-4 gives the whole variable domain DAGVTQSPTHLIKTRGQQVTLRCSPISGHKSVSWYQQVLGQGPQFIFQYYEKEERGRGNFPDRFSARQFPNYSSELNVNALLLGDSALYLCASSRIHRDRVLTNEKLFFGSGTQLSVL.

The genes are TRBV5-5 and TRBJ2-2; 9 bases agree with TRBD1. CDR1 is SGHKS and CDR2 is YYEKEE in the germline V gene (reference sequence). The CDR3 extends over 16 amino acids. V gave up 1 base and J gave up 1 base; unmatched junction bases: 2. The CDR3 DNA follows: TGTGCCAGCAGCTTGAGGACAGGGGTGAACACCGGGGAGCTGTTTTTT. Translation gives CASSLRTGVNTGELFF.

Turning to this clone: The same CDR3 also results from other DNA sequences found in this sample. In nucleotides, the CDR3 is TGTGCCAGCCGGGAGACTAGCGGGAGCTCCTACGAGCAGTACTTC. Translation gives CASRETSGSSYEQYF. This chain joins TRBV7-2 and TRBJ2-7; 12 positions agree with TRBD2. The CDR3 has 15 residues. Germline lookup yields CDR1 SGHTA and CDR2 FQGNSA. J gave up 0 bases and V 8 bases, and 5 bases lay outside the gene matches.

This clone showed up just once. For the CDR3, the DNA is TGTGCCAGCGGGGGACAGGGCATCAATCAGCCCCAGCATTTT. The encoded protein is CASGGQGINQPQHF. The V and J genes are TRBV6-5 and TRBJ1-5, with TRBD1 matching 9 bases. Germline V gives CDR1 MNHEY, CDR2 SVGAGI. Trimming cost V 8 bases and J 3 bases; bases outside gene matches: 5. The length of the CDR3 is 14 residues.

This sequence joins TRBV7-3 and TRBJ2-3, with D hard to call. Germline V CDR1 and CDR2: SGHTA, FQGTGA. With 5 bases removed from V and 0 bases from J, the gap between germline ends came to 18 bases. CDR3 length equals 17 residues. CDR3 residues: CASSINGVAASTDTQYF. The CDR3 region has the DNA TGTGCCAGCAGCATAAACGGCGTCGCGGCTAGCACAGATACGCAGTATTTT.

The genes are TRBV15 and TRBJ2-2; D is possibly TRBD2 (6 bases). Trimming removed 1 base from V and 5 bases from J, with 14 bases in between. CDR1 LNHNV and CDR2 YYDKDF come from the germline V gene (reference sequence). CDR3 length: 16 residues. The CDR3 DNA follows: TGTGCCACCAGCAGAGTGGGACTTCAAACGACCGGGGAGCTGTTTTTT. This sequence encodes CATSRVGLQTTGELFF.

This chain links TRBV5-1 with TRBJ2-7; TRBD1 might be the D (5 bases). Trimming pared 0 bases from V and 0 bases from J, leaving 7 bases between. This CDR3 has 14 amino acids. CDR1 and CDR2 from the germline V gene are SGHRS and YFSETQ. CDR3 in DNA: TGCGCCAGCAGCTTGGGGACAAGCTCCTACGAGCAGTACTTC. It encodes CASSLGTSSYEQYF.

This chain joins TRBV18 and TRBJ2-5, with 7 nucleotides matching TRBD1. V trimming: 5 bases; J trimming: 3 bases; junction bases outside the gene matches: 6. Germline V gives CDR1 KGHSH, CDR2 LQKENI. The CDR3 contains 14 residues. CDR3 coding DNA: TGTGCCAGCTCAGGCCCAGGGACAGAAGAGACCCAGTACTTC. Encoded protein: CASSGPGTEETQYF.

V usage is TRBV19 and J usage is TRBJ1-5; D may be TRBD1 (5 bases). The V gene lost 7 bases and the J gene lost 5 bases, with 12 bases spanning the gap. The CDR3 sequence is 13 residues long. In germline, CDR1 is LNHDA, CDR2 SQIVND (reference sequence). CDR3 sequence: CASTPGRDQPQHF. In nucleotides, the CDR3 is TGTGCCAGTACCCCAGGGAGGGATCAGCCCCAGCATTTT.

The rearrangement links TRBV5-1 to TRBJ2-7, with D perhaps TRBD1 (6 bases). The CDR3 has 13 amino acids. V gave up 2 bases and J gave up 3 bases, with 9 bases separating them. The germline gives CDR1 SGHRS, CDR2 YFSETQ. CDR3 protein: CASSFTQGYEQYF. The CDR3 bases are TGCGCCAGCAGCTTTACACAGGGCTACGAGCAGTACTTC.

The genes are TRBV25-1 and TRBJ1-2, with D perhaps matching TRBD1 (6 bases). Germline assignment: CDR1 MGHDK and CDR2 SYGVNS. V gave up 5 bases and J gave up 0 bases, with 10 bases separating them. CDR3 length: 14 amino acids. The CDR3: CASSPTGPNYGYTF. Here the CDR3 DNA reads TGTGCCAGCAGTCCTACAGGGCCTAACTATGGCTACACCTTC.

V and J are TRBV7-9 and TRBJ2-7; weak D call: TRBD2 (5 bases). CDR1 SEHNR and CDR2 FQNEAQ come from the germline V gene (reference sequence). There are 15 residues in the CDR3. The ends were cut back, 5 bases at V and 2 bases at J, with 16 bases in the middle. DNA for the CDR3: TGTGCCAGCAGCCTAGACGCGGGTGATGCCTACGAGCAGTACTTC. As protein: CASSLDAGDAYEQYF. Drawing the rest from reference TRBV7-9 and TRBJ2-7, the complete variable domain is DTGVSQNPRHKITKRGQNVTFRCDPISEHNRLYWYRQTLGQGPEFLTYFQNEAQLEKSRLLSDRFSAERPKGSFSTLEIQRTEQGDSAMYLCASSLDAGDAYEQYFGPGTRLTVT.

The rearrangement joins TRBV30 to TRBJ1-5; the D is unclear. The CDR3 length is 13 residues. The germline V gene has CDR1 GTSNPN and CDR2 SVGIG (reference sequence). Trimming shortened V by 3 bases and J by 5 bases, and 11 bases separated the two germline ends. CDR3 protein: CAWSPERDQPQHF. The CDR3 nucleotides read TGTGCCTGGAGCCCTGAGCGGGATCAGCCCCAGCATTTT.

In nucleotides, the CDR3 is TGTGCCAGCAGTTTTCAGGGACCCTACGAGCAGTACTTC. Protein product: CASSFQGPYEQYF. The V and J genes are TRBV27 and TRBJ2-7; D may correspond to TRBD1 or TRBD2 (5 bases each). Germline V gives CDR1 MNHEY, CDR2 SMNVEV (reference sequence). V lost 3 bases to trimming and J lost 2 bases, with 8 bases between them. The CDR3 extends over 13 amino acids.

The chain carries TRBV19 and TRBJ2-1, with 7 bases fitting TRBD2. The V and J ends lost 2 bases and 4 bases, in that order; junction bases with no gene match: 2. Germline assignment: CDR1 LNHDA and CDR2 SQIVND (reference sequence). The CDR3 consists of 14 residues. The CDR3 reads CASSIQGGYNEQFF. For the CDR3, the DNA is TGTGCCAGTAGTATACAGGGAGGGTACAATGAGCAGTTCTTC.

The chain joins TRBV18 to TRBJ2-6; D remains unclear. V dropped 2 bases and J dropped 4 bases, with 3 bases sitting between them. CDR3 length: 13 amino acids. CDR1 is KGHSH, CDR2 LQKENI, per germline. The CDR3 sequence: CASSPSGANVLTF. The CDR3 region has the DNA TGTGCCAGCTCACCATCAGGGGCCAACGTCCTGACTTTC.

V and J are TRBV3-1 (or the pseudogene TRBV3-2) and TRBJ1-2; D unclear. Germline V gene lookup returns CDR1 LGHDT and CDR2 YNNKEL (reference sequence). The CDR3 loop spans 12 amino acids. Between the trimmed V and J ends, which lost 7 bases and 6 bases, there was a span of 12 bases. The CDR3 nucleotides read TGTGCCAGCAACCAGCAAGGGAATGGCTACACCTTC. This encodes CASNQQGNGYTF.

Turning to this clone: The junction shows a germline mismatch at one end, possibly a read error. The sample holds other DNA sequences that translate to the same CDR3. The chain links TRBV15 to TRBJ2-5; D remains unclear. This CDR3 is 14 amino acids long. The germline gives CDR1 LNHNV, CDR2 YYDKDF (reference sequence). Written as DNA, the CDR3 is TGTGCCACCAGCCGTGGTTCTAACCAGGAGACCCAGTACTTC. Amino acid sequence: CATSRGSNQETQYF.

The V and J genes are TRBV6-5 and TRBJ2-3; D not certain. Trimming took 6 bases from V and 2 from J, leaving 12 bases between them. There are 14 residues in the CDR3. Germline assignment: CDR1 MNHEY and CDR2 SVGAGI. The CDR3 sequence: CASRIQTPTDTQYF. In DNA form, the CDR3 reads TGTGCCAGCAGGATCCAGACACCCACAGATACGCAGTATTTT.